These 22 T cell receptor beta chains were sequenced from one sample in a study of blood T cell repertoires in COVID-19. Profiling relied on immunoSEQ multiplex PCR, and the TCRdb table lists in-frame clones only, not all of them. The table includes about 91,000 clones, roughly 71% detected once. Material: peripheral blood. The source is an elderly woman with acute or convalescent COVID-19.

This chain links TRBV4-3 with TRBJ1-2; tentatively, D is TRBD1 (5 bases). V was cut by 0 bases and J by 8 bases, with 13 bases left in between. Germline V gives CDR1 LGHNA, CDR2 YSLEER. The CDR3 has 14 residues. The CDR3 DNA sequence: TGCGCCAGCAGCCAAGATTTAGGGGCGGCCGGCTACACCTTC. Translating gives CASSQDLGAAGYTF.

The chain uses TRBV7-2 and TRBJ1-1; tentatively, D is TRBD1 (5 bases). This CDR3 region has 15 residues. The V end lost 2 bases, the J end lost 2 bases, and 12 bases lay between the germline ends. The germline V gene encodes CDR1 SGHTA and CDR2 FQGNSA. The CDR3 sequence: CASSLFAGPNTEAFF. CDR3 sequence (DNA): TGTGCCAGCAGCTTATTCGCAGGGCCCAACACTGAAGCTTTCTTT.

J is TRBJ2-7 and V is TRBV9; 11 bases fit TRBD1. The CDR3 is 16 amino acids. V was pared by 4 bases and J by 3 bases, with 9 bases of the junction left unmatched. Germline V gives CDR1 SGDLS, CDR2 YYNGEE. DNA for the CDR3: TGTGCCAGCAGCCCCACAACCGGGACAGGGGGCTACGAGCAGTACTTC. This sequence encodes CASSPTTGTGGYEQYF. Full variable domain (outside the CDR3, taken from reference TRBV9 and TRBJ2-7): DSGVTQTPKHLITATGQRVTLRCSPRSGDLSVYWYQQSLDQGLQFLIQYYNGEERAKGNILERFSAQQFPDLHSELNLSSLELGDSALYFCASSPTTGTGGYEQYFGPGTRLTVT.

V is TRBV30 and J is TRBJ1-4, with 7 nucleotides matching TRBD1. V shed 3 bases, J shed 8 bases, and the junction held 6 bases outside the gene matches. CDR1 and CDR2 (germline): GTSNPN, SVGIG (reference sequence). This CDR3 spans 13 amino acids. CDR3 amino acids: CAWRPGGREKLFF. The CDR3 DNA reads as TGTGCCTGGAGGCCAGGGGGAAGGGAAAAACTGTTTTTT.

This chain's CDR3 is CATSRNQGGNTEAFF. The CDR3 DNA reads as TGTGCCACCAGCAGGAATCAGGGGGGGAACACTGAAGCTTTCTTT. The V gene is TRBV15, the J gene TRBJ1-1; TRBD1 matches 7 bases. With 3 bases clipped from V and 1 base from J, the junction kept 5 bases outside the gene matches. Germline loops: CDR1 LNHNV, CDR2 YYDKDF (reference sequence). This CDR3 is built from 15 residues.

The chain recombines TRBV18 with TRBJ2-7; TRBD2 aligns across 13 bases. The CDR3 runs 16 residues. The junction had 9 bases not matched to a gene; V was cut back by 3 bases and J by 7 bases. Germline CDR1 KGHSH, CDR2 LQKENI. The CDR3 protein is CASSPPGLAGLEEQYF. CDR3 nucleotide sequence: TGTGCCAGCTCACCCCCGGGACTAGCGGGACTTGAAGAGCAGTACTTC.

The chain combines TRBV18 with TRBJ2-7; no clear D gene. The CDR3 is made up of 12 amino acids. Germline V gene lookup returns CDR1 KGHSH and CDR2 LQKENI. Trimming took 3 bases from V and 5 from J, leaving 8 bases between them. The CDR3 sequence is CASSPSGDEQYF. The CDR3 nucleotides read TGTGCCAGCTCACCCTCAGGCGACGAGCAGTACTTC.

This clone was counted a single time. This chain joins TRBV7-2 and TRBJ2-2; weak D call: TRBD2 (6 bases). Trimming left V 7 bases short and J 9 bases short, with 18 bases between. The CDR3 is 14 amino acids. Germline V gives CDR1 SGHTA, CDR2 FQGNSA. DNA for the CDR3: TGTGCCAGCACCCAACCGGGAGCTCGCAGGGAGCTGTTTTTT. Translated: CASTQPGARRELFF.

For this clone: The identical CDR3 is also encoded by other nucleotide sequences in the sample. The chain links TRBV6-2 or TRBV6-3 to TRBJ2-1; TRBD2 agrees at 7 bases. The CDR3 contains 14 residues. Germline V lookup: CDR1 MNHEY, CDR2 SVGEGT. V shed 2 bases, J shed 3 bases, and the junction held 1 base outside the gene matches. Here the CDR3 reads CASSYGGVYNEQFF. The CDR3 region has the DNA TGTGCCAGCAGTTACGGGGGGGTCTACAATGAGCAGTTCTTC.

This clone was recorded a few times. The chain carries TRBV28 and TRBJ2-3, with a tentative D call TRBD1 (5 bases). The V end lost 3 bases, the J end lost 2 bases, and 9 bases lay between the germline ends. From germline, CDR1 is MDHEN and CDR2 SYDVKM. The CDR3 is made up of 14 amino acids. This CDR3 is CASSFQGFTDTQYF. As DNA, the CDR3 is TGTGCCAGCAGTTTCCAGGGATTCACAGATACGCAGTATTTT.

The chain recombines TRBV18 with TRBJ1-2, with D unclear. Germline-derived CDR1 and CDR2 are KGHSH and LQKENI. This CDR3 region has 16 residues. Trimming pared 3 bases from V and 7 bases from J, leaving 21 bases between. CDR3 in amino acids: CASSPGGQEGPGGYTF. The CDR3 DNA follows: TGTGCCAGCTCACCTGGAGGCCAAGAAGGCCCCGGTGGCTACACCTTC.

For the CDR3, the DNA is TGTGCCAGCAGCACTCGGGACAGACTTCTTTCACCCCTCCACTTT. Translating it yields CASSTRDRLLSPLHF. The chain couples TRBV5-4 to TRBJ1-6, with 7 bases matching TRBD1. Germline CDR1 reads SGHNT; CDR2 reads YYREEE (reference sequence). CDR3 size: 15 residues. The V and J ends lost 4 bases and 9 bases, in that order; junction bases with no gene match: 10.

The chain is built from TRBV5-6 and TRBJ1-2; D perhaps matches TRBD1 (6 bases). V shed 1 base and J shed 3 bases, with 10 bases lying between them. CDR1 is SGHDT and CDR2 is YYEEEE in the germline V gene. This CDR3 has 14 residues. CDR3 residues: CASSLTGSYYGYTF. CDR3 nucleotides: TGTGCCAGCAGCTTGACAGGGTCCTACTATGGCTACACCTTC.

The CDR3 here is CTSSLTRGLAKNIQYF. The CDR3, as DNA: TGCACCAGCAGCCTGACCAGGGGCCTAGCCAAAAACATTCAGTACTTC. The rearrangement uses TRBV1 and TRBJ2-4; the DNA was not compared with TRBD1, the D call given in the table. TRBV1 is designated a pseudogene. The CDR3 spans 16 residues.

Only a few counts were recorded for this clone. This rearrangement joins TRBV28 to TRBJ1-1; 7 bases fit TRBD1. This CDR3 comprises 14 residues. Per the germline V gene, CDR1 is MDHEN and CDR2 is SYDVKM. V was pared by 6 bases and J by 0 bases, with 4 bases of the junction left unmatched. The CDR3 DNA reads as TGTGCCAGCAGGGAGGGACAGATGAACACTGAAGCTTTCTTT. This sequence encodes CASREGQMNTEAFF.

J is TRBJ1-1 and V is TRBV29-1; tentative D call: TRBD1 (5 bases). Germline-derived CDR1 and CDR2 are SQVTM and ANQGSEA. The germline V and J ends were trimmed by 1 base and 8 bases, with 11 bases remaining between them. This CDR3 is 12 amino acids long. The CDR3, as DNA: TGCAGCGTTGAAGTCCGACAGTACGAAGCTTTCTTT. Amino acids: CSVEVRQYEAFF.

This clone was observed once. V usage is TRBV3-1 (or the pseudogene TRBV3-2) and J usage is TRBJ2-2, with 9 bases identical to TRBD1. Germline V gene data show CDR1 as LGHDT and CDR2 as YNNKEL (reference sequence). V gave up 0 bases and J gave up 4 bases; unmatched junction bases: 12. The length of the CDR3 is 19 residues. The CDR3 coding sequence is TGTGCCAGCAGCCAAGAATGGGTTAGACAGGGGGAGTCCACCGGGGAGCTGTTTTTT. This sequence encodes CASSQEWVRQGESTGELFF.

The V gene is TRBV12-5, the J gene TRBJ2-5; 9 bases are shared with TRBD1. The CDR3 loop spans 16 amino acids. CDR1 is LGHNT and CDR2 is FRNRAP in the germline V gene. V was clipped by 6 bases and J by 2 bases; unmatched bases: 10. For the CDR3, the DNA is TGTGCTAGTGGCCCGGTAATAGGGACAGGGCAAGAGACCCAGTACTTC. Protein product: CASGPVIGTGQETQYF.

This clone was counted only a few times. The rearrangement links TRBV7-3 to TRBJ2-1; the match to TRBD2 covers 9 bases. The CDR3 consists of 15 residues. J was trimmed by 9 bases and V by 0 bases; bases with no gene match: 6. Looked up from germline, CDR1 is SGHTA and CDR2 is FQGTGA. This CDR3 reads CASSLTGPSGVEQFF. In DNA form, the CDR3 reads TGTGCCAGCAGCTTAACAGGGCCTAGCGGGGTTGAGCAGTTCTTC.

This clone was detected only a few times. The gene calls are TRBV18 and TRBJ1-5; weak D call: TRBD1 (6 bases). CDR3 length: 15 residues. The ends were cut back, 6 bases at V and 4 bases at J, with 16 bases in the middle. Germline loops: CDR1 KGHSH, CDR2 LQKENI. CDR3 nucleotide sequence: TGTGCCAGCTCTCCAGGAGAAGGGGGTAATCAGCCCCAGCATTTT. Its translation: CASSPGEGGNQPQHF.

The chain links TRBV9 to TRBJ2-2; D is possibly TRBD2 (5 bases). Trimming removed 4 bases at V and 6 bases at J, with 13 bases between. The length of the CDR3 is 14 residues. Germline V CDR1 and CDR2: SGDLS, YYNGEE. The CDR3 loop is CASSPDSQSGELFF. DNA of the CDR3: TGTGCCAGCAGCCCGGACTCCCAGTCCGGGGAGCTGTTTTTT.

The chain recombines TRBV5-5 with TRBJ2-5, with a possible D match to TRBD1 (5 bases). Germline values: CDR1 SGHKS, CDR2 YYEKEE (reference sequence). This CDR3 comprises 15 residues. Deletions cut 1 base from V and 4 bases from J, with 14 bases between. CDR3: CASSLRWGVRETQYF. In DNA, the CDR3 is TGTGCCAGCAGCTTGAGGTGGGGCGTCAGAGAGACCCAGTACTTC.